The entry below gives a single T cell receptor beta chain sequence along with its context. TCRdb re-analysed the reads in MiXCR, keeping a single row per CDR3 protein. The sample records more than 650,000 distinct CDR3 sequences, 35% being singletons. V was pared by 4 bases and J by 4 bases, with 13 bases of the junction left unmatched. Germline V lookup: CDR1 SGHRS, CDR2 YFSETQ. The CDR3 extends over 17 amino acids. This sample was included in a study of T cell repertoires in cytomegalovirus infection. Sequencing was done on a sample of PBMCs. This receptor was obtained from a human donor in good health (CMV status not recorded). Some clones in this sample may be carry-over from other donors' samples. The genes are TRBV5-1 and TRBJ2-3, with 9 bases fitting TRBD2. CDR3 protein: CASSRGVAGVFADTQYF. Here the CDR3 DNA reads TGCGCCAGCAGCCGAGGGGTAGCGGGAGTTTTCGCAGATACGCAGTATTTT.